These 26 T cell receptor beta chains share one sample of origin, sequenced in a study of blood T cell repertoires in COVID-19 (dated by TCRdb to the early 2020s). The library was built by means of the immunoSEQ multiplex PCR assay. TCRdb holds this immuneACCESS table with in-frame rearrangements only. Some clones are missing; in checked studies, unresolved V genes explain under half, and the rest has no known cause. The sample includes a few hundred thousand clones, with approximately 88% observed a single time. Jointly, the top ten make up approximately 2.3% of the sample. The specimen sequenced was PBMCs or T cells enriched from blood (not recorded which). These TCRs come from a woman aged 40 to 49 with acute COVID-19.

This clone was recorded only once. The V gene is TRBV11-2, the J gene TRBJ2-5; TRBD1 matches 12 bases. This CDR3 region has 18 residues. V lost 4 bases, J lost 4 bases, and 13 bases stayed unmatched. The germline V gene has CDR1 SGHAT and CDR2 FQNNGV. CDR3 protein: CASSSLPGTGGFGETQYF. The DNA for the CDR3 is TGTGCCAGCAGCTCTCTCCCCGGGACAGGGGGCTTCGGAGAGACCCAGTACTTC.

J is TRBJ1-2 and V is TRBV7-9; D uncertain. V lost 4 bases, J lost 7 bases, and 10 bases lay in between. CDR1 and CDR2 from the germline V gene are SEHNR and FQNEAQ (reference sequence). CDR3 length: 12 residues. The CDR3 nucleotides read TGTGCCAGCAGCTGGGAGGGAGGTGGCTACACCTTC. Translating gives CASSWEGGGYTF. The whole variable domain, filled in from reference TRBV7-9 and TRBJ1-2, reads DTGVSQNPRHKITKRGQNVTFRCDPISEHNRLYWYRQTLGQGPEFLTYFQNEAQLEKSRLLSDRFSAERPKGSFSTLEIQRTEQGDSAMYLCASSWEGGGYTFGSGTRLTVV.

This chain links TRBV6-5 with TRBJ1-6; D remains ambiguous. The CDR3 loop spans 13 amino acids. The germline gives CDR1 MNHEY, CDR2 SVGAGI. V lost 6 bases and J 7 bases, leaving 10 bases between the germline ends. The DNA of the CDR3 is TGTGCCAGCAGAGCTCCACAGAATTCACCCCTCCACTTT. Amino acids: CASRAPQNSPLHF.

The chain links TRBV5-6 to TRBJ1-1; 7 bases match TRBD1. CDR1 and CDR2 (germline): SGHDT, YYEEEE. V was pared by 4 bases and J by 0 bases, with 12 bases of the junction left unmatched. The CDR3 is 17 amino acids. The chain's CDR3 is CASSLRDSGLMNTEAFF. CDR3 DNA: TGTGCCAGCAGCCTAAGGGACAGTGGTTTAATGAACACTGAAGCTTTCTTT.

The chain employs TRBV27 and TRBJ1-5, with 7 bases matching TRBD1. The CDR3 length is 15 residues. CDR1 MNHEY and CDR2 SMNVEV come from the germline V gene (reference sequence). Trimming removed 6 bases from V and 7 bases from J; junction bases left unmatched: 12. The CDR3 loop reads CASRVTGLLGQPQHF. As DNA, the CDR3 is TGTGCCAGCAGGGTGACAGGGTTGTTGGGGCAGCCCCAGCATTTT.

The rearrangement links TRBV18 to TRBJ1-2, with 8 positions matching TRBD1. Germline lookup yields CDR1 KGHSH and CDR2 LQKENI. There are 16 residues in the CDR3. Trimming took 0 bases from V and 0 from J; bases not matched to a gene: 3. This chain's CDR3 is CASSPPGTGTNYGYTF. CDR3 coding DNA: TGTGCCAGCTCACCACCCGGGACAGGCACTAACTATGGCTACACCTTC. The full variable domain, in which reference TRBV18 and TRBJ1-2 provide the parts outside the CDR3, is NAGVMQNPRHLVRRRGQEARLRCSPMKGHSHVYWYRQLPEEGLKFMVYLQKENIIDESGMPKERFSAEFPKEGPSILRIQQVVRGDSAAYFCASSPPGTGTNYGYTFGSGTRLTVV.

The chain is built from TRBV5-6 and TRBJ2-1; the match to TRBD1 covers 9 bases. Germline lookup yields CDR1 SGHDT and CDR2 YYEEEE. The V and J ends lost 2 bases and 9 bases, in that order; junction bases with no gene match: 9. CDR3 size: 15 residues. The CDR3 region is CASSFRDRVLSEQFF. CDR3 in DNA: TGTGCCAGCAGCTTCCGGGACAGGGTGTTGAGTGAGCAGTTCTTC.

The chain links TRBV5-1 to TRBJ2-2; TRBD2 matches 8 bases. Per germline, CDR1 SGHRS and CDR2 YFSETQ. After removal of 0 bases from V and 7 bases from J, the junction contained 2 bases not matched to a gene. CDR3 length equals 14 residues. The CDR3 protein is CASSLGTSLGELFF. The CDR3 region has the DNA TGCGCCAGCAGCTTGGGGACTAGCCTCGGGGAGCTGTTTTTT.

V and J are TRBV18 and TRBJ1-5; 9 bases map to TRBD1. CDR3 size: 16 residues. Germline CDR1 reads KGHSH; CDR2 reads LQKENI. V lost 2 bases to trimming and J lost 4 bases; unmatched junction nucleotides: 6. This CDR3 reads CASSPTGTGPNQPQHF. The DNA for the CDR3 is TGTGCCAGCTCACCAACCGGGACAGGGCCGAATCAGCCCCAGCATTTT.

This clone was found once. This chain uses TRBV29-1 with TRBJ1-5, with a tentative D call TRBD1 (6 bases). The CDR3 covers 13 residues. Germline CDR1 reads SQVTM; CDR2 reads ANQGSEA. The ends were cut back, 6 bases at V and 1 base at J, with 10 bases in the middle. The CDR3 DNA sequence: TGCAGCGTGGGGGCTGGGAGCAATCAGCCCCAGCATTTT. It encodes CSVGAGSNQPQHF.

This chain uses TRBV20-1 with TRBJ2-1; maybe TRBD1 (5 bases). V was cut by 3 bases and J by 4 bases, with 10 bases left in between. Germline CDR1 and CDR2: DFQATT and SNEGSKA (reference sequence). The CDR3 is made up of 13 amino acids. CDR3 amino acids: CSASVQDYNEQFF. The CDR3 DNA is TGCAGTGCTAGTGTACAGGATTACAATGAGCAGTTCTTC.

This chain uses TRBV5-1 with TRBJ2-5, with 7 positions matching TRBD1. After removal of 1 base from V and 3 bases from J, the junction contained 0 bases not matched to a gene. CDR1 and CDR2 from the germline V gene are SGHRS and YFSETQ. This CDR3 is built from 13 residues. The CDR3 spells CASSLTGEETQYF. The CDR3 nucleotides read TGCGCCAGCAGCTTGACAGGGGAAGAGACCCAGTACTTC.

The genes are TRBV9 and TRBJ1-2; D might be TRBD1 (5 bases). The CDR3 has 14 residues. Looked up from germline, CDR1 is SGDLS and CDR2 is YYNGEE. V was shortened by 4 bases and J by 6 bases, with 16 bases between the two germline ends. The CDR3 sequence is CASSLLQGLDGYTF. In nucleotides, the CDR3 is TGTGCCAGCAGCCTTCTTCAGGGCTTGGATGGCTACACCTTC.

The rearrangement joins TRBV7-2 to TRBJ1-4; D uncertain. This CDR3 has 15 amino acids. From germline, CDR1 is SGHTA and CDR2 FQGNSA. V was cut by 1 base and J by 7 bases, with 13 bases left in between. CDR3 amino acids: CASSLGGSSGEKLFF. CDR3 nucleotide sequence: TGTGCCAGCAGCTTAGGGGGTAGCAGCGGTGAAAAACTGTTTTTT.

The rearrangement links TRBV5-1 to TRBJ2-3; D is possibly TRBD2 (6 bases). This CDR3 has 18 residues. Germline CDR1 is SGHRS and CDR2 is YFSETQ. V lost 1 base, J lost 4 bases, and 22 bases lay in between. Here the CDR3 reads CASSLRLVGGLGADTQYF. The CDR3 coding sequence is TGCGCCAGCAGCTTGAGGCTTGTCGGGGGTCTGGGGGCAGATACGCAGTATTTT.

J is TRBJ2-1 and V is TRBV19, with 12 positions matching TRBD2. The length of the CDR3 is 14 residues. CDR1 and CDR2 (germline): LNHDA, SQIVND (reference sequence). V dropped 4 bases and J dropped 8; count of bases not matched to a gene: 3. CDR3 loop: CASSTSGRADEQFF. In DNA, the CDR3 is TGTGCCAGTAGTACTAGCGGGAGGGCTGATGAGCAGTTCTTC. The entire variable domain, with the rest obtained from reference TRBV19 and TRBJ2-1, is as follows: DGGITQSPKYLFRKEGQNVTLSCEQNLNHDAMYWYRQDPGQGLRLIYYSQIVNDFQKGDIAEGYSVSREKKESFPLTVTSAQKNPTAFYLCASSTSGRADEQFFGPGTRLTVL.

In this sample, this clone turned up once. CDR3 protein: CSVADRYEQYF. In DNA, the CDR3 is TGCAGCGTTGCAGATAGATACGAGCAGTACTTC. V and J are TRBV29-1 and TRBJ2-7, with D unclear. V lost 4 bases to trimming and J lost 4 bases, with 8 bases between them. Germline V CDR1 and CDR2: SQVTM, ANQGSEA. The CDR3 length is 11 residues.

There are many counts of this clone. The J gene is TRBJ2-2, the V gene TRBV5-1, with 11 bases aligning to TRBD2. The CDR3 length is 16 residues. In germline, CDR1 is SGHRS, CDR2 YFSETQ. V shed 2 bases, J shed 4 bases, and the junction held 4 bases outside the gene matches. The CDR3 coding sequence is TGCGCCAGCAGCTTCCTAGCGGGAGGAGGCACCGGGGAGCTGTTTTTT. This encodes CASSFLAGGGTGELFF.

This chain uses TRBV18 with TRBJ1-5, with TRBD1 as a possible D gene (6 bases). This CDR3 spans 14 amino acids. V was trimmed by 6 bases and J by 6 bases, leaving 15 bases between them. Germline V gene lookup returns CDR1 KGHSH and CDR2 LQKENI. The CDR3 nucleotides read TGTGCCAGCTCGCCAGAGGGGACACGTCAGCCCCAGCATTTT. Residues: CASSPEGTRQPQHF.

A word on this clone: Additional DNA sequences in this sample encode the identical CDR3. The chain couples TRBV4-3 to TRBJ1-2, with D maybe TRBD1 (6 bases). The CDR3 length is 14 residues. In germline, CDR1 is LGHNA, CDR2 YSLEER. Trimming stripped 0 bases from V and 2 bases from J, with 7 bases between. Here the CDR3 DNA reads TGCGCCAGCAGCCAAGATAGGGGGAACTATGGCTACACCTTC. It codes for CASSQDRGNYGYTF.

This clone was seen a single time. V and J are TRBV6-2 or TRBV6-3 and TRBJ1-6, with D maybe TRBD1 (6 bases). V gave up 2 bases and J gave up 13 bases, with 18 bases separating them. The CDR3 extends over 15 amino acids. The germline V gene encodes CDR1 MNHEY and CDR2 SVGEGT. CDR3 amino acids: CASSYPPGQRSPLHF. The CDR3 DNA follows: TGTGCCAGCAGTTACCCACCCGGACAGCGGTCTCCCCTCCACTTT.

In this sample, this clone turned up a few times. The chain couples TRBV11-2 to TRBJ2-5; 14 bases map to TRBD2. The CDR3 has 18 residues. The germline gives CDR1 SGHAT, CDR2 FQNNGV. The ends lost 1 base at V and 6 bases at J; junction bases unmatched: 10. As DNA, the CDR3 is TGTGCCAGCAGCTTAGCCCGACTAGCGGGGGGGCCGTTGAAGACCCAGTACTTC. Residues: CASSLARLAGGPLKTQYF.

This chain uses TRBV7-2 with TRBJ1-1; unclear D gene. Trimming left V 0 bases short and J 1 base short, with 9 bases between. Germline V gene sequence: CDR1 SGHTA, CDR2 FQGNSA. This CDR3 contains 15 residues. CDR3: CASSLALRGNTEAFF. DNA for the CDR3: TGTGCCAGCAGCTTAGCGCTCCGAGGGAACACTGAAGCTTTCTTT.

This chain uses TRBV28 with TRBJ1-5, with 8 bases fitting TRBD1. This CDR3 contains 18 residues. V trimming: 5 bases; J trimming: 0 bases; junction bases outside the gene matches: 12. The V gene's germline CDR1 is MDHEN and CDR2 SYDVKM. The CDR3: CASSLHRQGTYSNQPQHF. The DNA of the CDR3 is TGTGCCAGCAGTCTACACCGACAGGGGACCTATAGCAATCAGCCCCAGCATTTT.

The rearrangement links TRBV4-1 to TRBJ2-1, with 7 bases fitting TRBD1. The V segment lost 5 bases and the J segment 6 bases; nucleotides outside the gene matches: 10. Germline V gives CDR1 MGHRA, CDR2 YSYEKL. The CDR3 contains 15 residues. The CDR3 region is CASSYLPTGPNEQFF. CDR3 DNA sequence: TGCGCCAGCAGCTACTTACCGACAGGGCCCAATGAGCAGTTCTTC.

J is TRBJ1-6 and V is TRBV11-3; 9 bases are shared with TRBD1. The junction had 8 bases not matched to a gene; V was cut back by 5 bases and J by 9 bases. The CDR3 contains 15 residues. Germline values: CDR1 SGHNT, CDR2 YENEEA. The CDR3 region has the DNA TGTGCCAGCAGCCCTACTCGACAGGGGGGTTCACCCCTCCACTTT. It encodes CASSPTRQGGSPLHF.